One TCR beta chain is described in this entry. The antigen remains undetermined. Primers for the PCR totalled 60 Vbeta and 13 Jbeta. The table came from immunoSEQ multiplex PCR; TCRdb's copy has only in-frame clones and leaves some out. Among under 150,000 clones listed, around 87% were seen once. The data belong to a study of cytomegalovirus exposure and HLA in healthy donors. Notes on the study in general: TCR beta V- and J-gene trimming, according to a later analysis, was linked to a missense DCLRE1C variant. There were over 150 TCR beta chains listed as cytomegalovirus-associated.

This CDR3 has 20 amino acids. Germline V gene sequence: CDR1 LNHDA, CDR2 SQIVND (reference sequence). V dropped 6 bases and J dropped 4; count of bases not matched to a gene: 23. The receptor was isolated from a woman aged 25 to 45 in good health and CMV-seronegative. The chain carries TRBV19 and TRBJ2-3; 9 bases fit TRBD2. The specimen sequenced was PBMCs. The DNA of the CDR3 is TGTGCCAGTAGCCTCTATAGACGCGGGACTAGCAGATTTGACGCAGATACGCAGTATTTT. Translation gives CASSLYRRGTSRFDADTQYF.